The clone carrying this T cell receptor beta chain showed up many times. The germline V gene has CDR1 KGHSH and CDR2 LQKENI. CDR3 size: 13 residues. V dropped 5 bases and J dropped 0 bases, with 8 bases sitting between them. This sample is drawn from a study of blood T cell repertoires in COVID-19. Study-level information: T cells, B-cell-depleted T cells, or PBMCs supplied cDNA or gDNA.

Methods used by the authors: Estimation of nucleated cell counts was performed using reference gene primer amplification. Clones were sequenced by immunoSEQ multiplex PCR, and TCRdb holds only the in-frame ones, with some missing. D and trimming come from the DNA, and the V and J calls and clone size come from that table. This table has around 100,000 clones, approximately 78% appearing once. The TCR comes from a man aged 70 or older with acute or convalescent COVID-19. The specimen was peripheral blood. The J gene is TRBJ2-7, the V gene TRBV18, with a tentative D call TRBD1 (5 bases). Here the CDR3 DNA reads TGTGCCAGCTCAAAAGGGGTCTCCTACGAGCAGTACTTC. Translation gives CASSKGVSYEQYF.